This T cell receptor (beta chain) is drawn from a study of graft-versus-host responses after intestinal transplantation. Comments on this clone: The antigen is not known.

The study, taken as a whole, reports: Across patients carrying graft-donor T cell macrochimerism, allografts held high graft-versus-host to host-versus-graft clonal ratios. GvH clones surfaced in recipient marrow, some emerging earlier in ileum or blood. Early post-transplant falls in HvG clones accompanied the peak levels of circulating GvH clones.

The germline CDR1 and CDR2 sequences are SGHDT and YYEEEE. V shed 0 bases, J shed 5 bases, and the junction held 0 bases outside the gene matches. CDR3 length: 13 amino acids. Produced via immunoSEQ multiplex PCR; TCRdb's table is partial and in-frame only. The repertoire holds around 96,000 clones, with 75% to 95% as singletons. The genes are TRBV5-6 and TRBJ2-5; 8 bases are shared with TRBD2. The TCR was taken from a human patient who received an intestinal transplant, so some T cells may come from the graft donor. The sample was PBMCs, taken roughly 410 days after intestinal transplant. This chain's CDR3 is CASSLAGGETQYF. The CDR3 DNA reads TGTGCCAGCAGCTTGGCGGGGGGGGAGACCCAGTACTTC.